This TCR beta chain was retrieved from a study of blood T cell repertoires in COVID-19. On the study more broadly: The study drew acute and convalescent COVID-19 samples from the United States, Italy and Spain.

Assay used: immunoSEQ multiplex PCR; TCRdb lists only in-frame clones, some missing. This table has about 310,000 clones, around 90% appearing once. V gave up 1 base and J gave up 5 bases; unmatched junction bases: 3. The V gene's germline CDR1 is SNHLY and CDR2 FYNNEI. The CDR3 sequence is 15 residues long. The chain links TRBV2 to TRBJ2-7, with 12 bases matching TRBD2. The sequenced sample was peripheral blood. This clonotype originated in a man aged 45-65 years with active or convalescent COVID-19. CDR3 coding DNA: TGTGCCAGCAGTGAAGGGACTAGCGGGATCGACGAGCAGTACTTC. The encoded protein is CASSEGTSGIDEQYF.